The 23 T cell receptor beta chains reported below all come from one sample, sequenced in a study of tissue T cells after allogeneic stem cell transplantation. This table comes from immunoSEQ multiplex PCR, and its TCRdb copy is limited to in-frame clones, with some not included. The sample shows some 22,000 clones, 69% of them seen only once. Specimen: blood. The receptors here all came from a female BALB/c mouse in good health. These mice share the MHC haplotype H2-d.

A word on this clone: The germline and genes are mouse ones. The read is 1 residue too short to cover the CDR3 end, so that end is filled in from the germline J gene. This chain uses TRBV13-1 with TRBJ1-6; the D gene is possibly TRBD1 (6 bases). TRBJ1-6 is identified as an open reading frame with a role that is uncertain. Germline assignment: CDR1 NSHNY and CDR2 SYGAGN. V shed 2 bases and J shed 4 bases, with 7 bases lying between them. This CDR3 comprises 14 residues. CDR3 amino acids: CASSEGQYNSPLYF. The sequenced part of the CDR3 DNA is TGTGCCAGCAGTGAGGGACAATATAATTCGCCCCTCTAC.

As concerns this clone: The germline and genes are mouse ones. The CDR3 goes on 1 residue after the read ends, and that part is filled in from the germline J gene. This chain joins TRBV13-1 and TRBJ1-4; D not certain. This CDR3 spans 14 amino acids. Trimming shortened V by 2 bases and J by 0 bases, and 5 bases separated the two germline ends. CDR1 is NSHNY, CDR2 SYGAGN, per germline. CDR3 DNA (partial): TGTGCCAGCAGTGACCTTATTTCCAACGAAAGATTATTT. Its translation: CASSDLISNERLF. The full-length CDR3 reads as CASSDLISNERLFF.

Worth noting for this clone: Mouse germline and gene names are used. Coverage ceases 1 residue before the CDR3 finishes, and the germline J gene fills in the end. J is TRBJ2-4 and V is TRBV13-3; no clear D. The CDR3 length is 13 residues. Germline CDR1 is NNHDY and CDR2 is SYVADS. V lost 0 bases, J lost 6 bases, and 8 bases lay in between. CDR3 region: CASSDGGDNTLYF. CDR3 DNA (partial): TGTGCCAGCAGTGATGGGGGAGATAACACCTTGTAC.

This clone was counted only a few times. Any gene name here is a mouse gene name. The read ends 1 residue before the CDR3 terminus; that terminus is restored from the germline J gene. The chain combines TRBV13-1 with TRBJ2-7; 8 bases map to TRBD1. V shed 1 base, J shed 5 bases, and the junction held 5 bases outside the gene matches. This CDR3 comprises 14 residues. Germline-derived CDR1 and CDR2 are NSHNY and SYGAGN. The CDR3 reads CASSDPRTGNEQYF. The sequenced CDR3 bases are TGTGCCAGCAGTGATCCCAGGACAGGGAATGAACAGTAC.

As to this clone: The gene names given are mouse names. The read falls 1 residue short of the CDR3 end, and the missing part is taken from the germline J gene. The rearrangement links TRBV14 to TRBJ2-5; TRBD1 is a possible D gene (5 bases). Per germline, CDR1 SGHDT and CDR2 FRDEAV. The CDR3 runs to 15 residues. V was trimmed by 1 base and J by 0 bases, leaving 9 bases between them. The CDR3 sequence is CASSFQGINQDTQYF. CDR3 DNA (partial): TGTGCCAGCAGTTTCCAGGGCATTAACCAAGACACCCAGTAC.

A remark on this clone: Mouse gene names and germline throughout. The CDR3 end lies 1 residue beyond the end of the read and is filled in from the germline J gene. The chain uses TRBV1 and TRBJ1-6; weak D call: TRBD1 (6 bases). TRBJ1-6 is an open reading frame whose function is uncertain. Germline-derived CDR1 and CDR2 are NSQYPW and LRSPGD (reference sequence). The CDR3 runs 15 residues. Trimming removed 7 bases from V and 0 bases from J, with 10 bases in between. The sequenced CDR3 bases are TGCACCTGCACCACAGGGAATTCCTATAATTCGCCCCTCTAC. The encoded protein is CTCTTGNSYNSPLY. The whole CDR3 protein is CTCTTGNSYNSPLYF.

Concerning this clone itself: Gene labels here are mouse ones. The read ends 1 residue early relative to the CDR3; the germline J gene fills the gap. Other nucleotide sequences from this sample produce the same CDR3. This chain links TRBV4 with TRBJ2-7; D unresolved. Trimming cost V 5 bases and J 4 bases, with 3 bases left between them. Looked up from germline, CDR1 is LGHDT and CDR2 is YNNKQL (reference sequence). The CDR3 consists of 10 residues. The part of the CDR3 DNA that was read is TGTGCCAGCAGCGGATATGAACAGTAC. Translating it yields CASSGYEQY. The entire CDR3 is CASSGYEQYF.

As for this clone: Mouse names are used for the genes. The read comes to an end 1 residue before the CDR3 does, leaving the germline J gene to fill in the end. The chain is built from TRBV13-2 and TRBJ2-7; 11 bases map to TRBD2. The CDR3 spans 14 residues. V lost 5 bases and J lost 6; bases outside the gene matches: 7. Germline V gene lookup returns CDR1 NNHNN and CDR2 SYGAGS (reference sequence). The CDR3 here is CASGTGTGGGEQYF. Incomplete CDR3 DNA: TGTGCCAGCGGAACCGGGACTGGGGGAGGTGAACAGTAC.

Note on this clone: The gene names given are mouse names. Sequencing ends 1 residue short of the CDR3 end; the germline J gene provides the rest. The gene calls are TRBV20 and TRBJ1-1; the D is unclear. The V and J ends lost 1 base and 0 bases respectively, with 6 bases between them. This CDR3 comprises 13 residues. CDR1 and CDR2 (germline): GFQATS, STVNSAI. Here the CDR3 reads CGARVGANTEVFF. CDR3 DNA, as far as it was read: TGTGGTGCTAGGGTCGGGGCAAACACAGAAGTCTTC.

A remark on this clone: Gene labels here are mouse ones. The read halts 1 residue ahead of the CDR3 end, with the missing end drawn from the germline J gene. The chain joins TRBV13-2 to TRBJ2-3; TRBD1 or TRBD2 may be the D gene (6 bases each). Germline lookup yields CDR1 NNHNN and CDR2 SYGAGS (reference sequence). This CDR3 is built from 15 residues. The V and J ends lost 5 bases and 0 bases respectively, with 13 bases between them. CDR3 residues: CASGPSGASAETLYF. The DNA read from the CDR3 is TGTGCCAGCGGACCCTCGGGGGCTAGTGCAGAAACGCTGTAT.

In the case of this clone: The gene names here belong to mouse. The read terminates 1 residue ahead of where the CDR3 ends, so the germline J gene completes it. This chain links TRBV19 with TRBJ1-4, with 10 positions matching TRBD1. Germline CDR1 reads FNHDT; CDR2 reads SITEND (reference sequence). V trimming: 6 bases; J trimming: 3 bases; junction bases outside the gene matches: 5. The CDR3 runs 15 residues. CDR3 residues: CASKTGGKTNERLFF. The sequenced CDR3 bases are TGTGCCAGCAAGACAGGGGGCAAGACCAACGAAAGATTATTT.

A note on this clone: The genes and germline here are from mouse. The read ends 1 residue before the CDR3 terminus; that terminus is restored from the germline J gene. The chain employs TRBV5 and TRBJ1-4, with 7 bases identical to TRBD1. The V segment lost 0 bases and the J segment 7 bases; nucleotides outside the gene matches: 2. The CDR3 length is 14 residues. Looked up from germline, CDR1 is LGHNA and CDR2 is YNLKQL (reference sequence). CDR3: CASSQDRGRERLFF. The sequenced CDR3 bases are TGTGCCAGCAGCCAAGATAGGGGGCGCGAAAGATTATTT.

To note about this clone: Gene labels here are mouse ones. Read coverage stops 1 residue before the CDR3 terminus; the germline J gene supplies the remainder. J is TRBJ2-4 and V is TRBV5; tentative D call: TRBD2 (5 bases). The CDR3 extends over 14 amino acids. V lost 0 bases, J lost 2 bases, and 6 bases lay in between. CDR1 and CDR2 (germline): LGHNA, YNLKQL (reference sequence). The sequenced part of the CDR3 DNA is TGTGCCAGCAGCCAAGATGGGGTTCAAAACACCTTGTAC. Residues: CASSQDGVQNTLY. The full CDR3 protein is CASSQDGVQNTLYF.

Of note for this clone: Gene and germline names: mouse. CDR3 protein: CTCSADSWGEQYF. The CDR3 DNA, read in part, is TGCACCTGCAGTGCAGATTCATGGGGCGAACAGTAC. This chain uses TRBV1 with TRBJ2-7; either TRBD1 or TRBD2 may fit D (5 bases each). The CDR3 extends 1 residue past the end of the read, so its final part is completed from the germline J gene. The CDR3 runs 13 residues. Germline assignment: CDR1 NSQYPW and CDR2 LRSPGD (reference sequence). V lost 0 bases to trimming and J lost 7 bases, with 10 bases between them.

With regard to this clone: Any gene name here is a mouse gene name. The CDR3 is cut off 1 residue early in the read; its end comes from the germline J gene. This chain joins TRBV3 and TRBJ2-5; 7 positions agree with TRBD1. This CDR3 contains 14 residues. The junction had 6 bases not matched to a gene; V was cut back by 3 bases and J by 6 bases. The germline CDR1 and CDR2 sequences are SNHLY and FYNGKV (reference sequence). The DNA read from the CDR3 is TGTGCCAGCAGCTTCGACAGGGTCGGGGACACCCAGTAC. Translated, it gives CASSFDRVGDTQY. The whole CDR3 protein is CASSFDRVGDTQYF. Using reference TRBV3 and TRBJ2-5 for the parts outside the CDR3, the full variable domain is GPKVLQIPSHQIIDMGQMVTLNCDPVSNHLYFYWYKQILGQQMEFLVNFYNGKVMEKSKLFKDQFSVERPDGSYFTLKIQPTALEDSAVYFCASSFDRVGDTQYFGPGTRLLVL.

As for this clone: Mouse gene names apply. This CDR3 is CASGARDWGDAEQFF. The sequenced CDR3 bases are TGTGCCAGCGGTGCCCGGGACTGGGGGGATGCTGAGCAGTTC. The chain recombines TRBV13-2 with TRBJ2-1, with TRBD2 identical over 12 bases. Read data end 1 residue before the CDR3 end; the end is taken from the germline J gene. CDR1 is NNHNN and CDR2 is SYGAGS in the germline V gene (reference sequence). With 3 bases clipped from V and 5 bases from J, the junction kept 3 bases outside the gene matches. The CDR3 is made up of 15 amino acids.

Turning to this clone: Gene names are the mouse ones. Coverage ceases 1 residue before the CDR3 finishes, and the germline J gene fills in the end. The chain combines TRBV13-1 with TRBJ2-2; 9 bases map to TRBD2. The CDR3 extends over 17 amino acids. Germline loops: CDR1 NSHNY, CDR2 SYGAGN. The ends lost 2 bases at V and 1 base at J; junction bases unmatched: 6. CDR3 DNA, as far as it was read: TGTGCCAGCAGTGAGCCCGGACTGGGGAGAAACACCGGGCAGCTCTAC. Translated, it gives CASSEPGLGRNTGQLY. The full CDR3 is CASSEPGLGRNTGQLYF.

Notes on this clone: These gene names are mouse names. This CDR3 reads CAWRDGNTGQLYF. CDR3 DNA (partial): TGTGCCTGGAGGGACGGTAACACCGGGCAGCTCTAC. The rearrangement links TRBV31 to TRBJ2-2; D gene uncertain. The read halts 1 residue ahead of the CDR3 end, with the missing end drawn from the germline J gene. The CDR3 contains 13 residues. Trimming took off 3 bases at V and 2 bases at J, with 7 bases between the two ends. CDR1 is GKSSPN, CDR2 SITVG, per germline.

Comment on this clone: At one end, the junction sequence differs from germline, possibly due to a read error. Gene names are the mouse ones. The read gets to within 1 residue of the CDR3 end, and the germline J gene fills in the rest. This chain joins TRBV20 and TRBJ1-4; a weak D match, TRBD1 (6 bases). Germline V gene lookup returns CDR1 GFQATS and CDR2 STVNSAI. The CDR3 is 12 amino acids. CDR3 protein: CGAWDINERLFF. Incomplete CDR3 DNA: TGTGGTGCTTGGGACATCAACGAAAGATTATTT.

Remarks on this clone: The gene names given are mouse names. The CDR3 goes on 1 residue after the read ends, and that part is filled in from the germline J gene. The chain combines TRBV19 with TRBJ1-1, with unresolved D. The germline gives CDR1 FNHDT, CDR2 SITEND (reference sequence). The CDR3 is made up of 11 amino acids. The V end lost 5 bases, the J end lost 4 bases, and 6 bases lay between the germline ends. The CDR3 sequence is CASSSFTEVFF. The CDR3 DNA, read in part, is TGTGCCAGCAGCAGTTTCACAGAAGTCTTC.

To note about this clone: Mouse gene names apply. The read terminates 1 residue before the CDR3 end, so the remaining end is supplied by the germline J gene. This sequence joins TRBV5 and TRBJ2-4, with 7 positions matching TRBD2. Trimming at V came to 2 bases and at J to 0 bases, leaving 5 bases not matched to a gene. CDR1 and CDR2 (germline): LGHNA, YNLKQL (reference sequence). The CDR3 is made up of 16 amino acids. The part of the CDR3 DNA that was read is TGTGCCAGCAGCCAAAACTGGGGTACGAGTCAAAACACCTTGTAC. Translation: CASSQNWGTSQNTLY. The full CDR3 sequence reads CASSQNWGTSQNTLYF.

Notes on this clone: The gene names here belong to mouse. The CDR3 goes on 1 residue after the read ends, and that part is filled in from the germline J gene. The chain recombines TRBV13-2 with TRBJ2-7; no reliable D call. V was shortened by 0 bases and J by 4 bases, with 5 bases between the two germline ends. The CDR3 totals 12 residues. CDR1 NNHNN and CDR2 SYGAGS come from the germline V gene (reference sequence). Partial CDR3 DNA: TGTGCCAGCGGTGATGCTAAGTATGAACAGTAC. The encoded protein is CASGDAKYEQY. From start to end, the CDR3 is CASGDAKYEQYF.

Details on this clone: Germline and genes: mouse. The read terminates 1 residue before the CDR3 end, so the remaining end is supplied by the germline J gene. This rearrangement joins TRBV29 to TRBJ2-1, with D hard to call. The germline V gene has CDR1 MSHET and CDR2 SYDVDS. Trimming removed 6 bases from V and 1 base from J, with 4 bases in between. The CDR3 is 12 residues long. CDR3 residues: CASRDNYAEQFF. The CDR3 DNA, read in part, is TGTGCTAGCAGGGACAACTATGCTGAGCAGTTC.